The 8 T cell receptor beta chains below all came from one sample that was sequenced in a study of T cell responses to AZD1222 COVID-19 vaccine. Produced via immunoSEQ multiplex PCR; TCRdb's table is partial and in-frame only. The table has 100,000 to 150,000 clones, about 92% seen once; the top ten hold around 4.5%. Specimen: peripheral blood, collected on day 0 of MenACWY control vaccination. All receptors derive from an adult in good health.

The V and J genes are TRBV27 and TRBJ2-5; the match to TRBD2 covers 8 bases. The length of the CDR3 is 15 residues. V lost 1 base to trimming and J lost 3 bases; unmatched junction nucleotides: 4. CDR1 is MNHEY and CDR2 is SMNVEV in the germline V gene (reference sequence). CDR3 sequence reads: CASSLFGGAEETQYF. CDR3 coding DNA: TGTGCCAGCAGTTTATTCGGGGGGGCAGAAGAGACCCAGTACTTC.

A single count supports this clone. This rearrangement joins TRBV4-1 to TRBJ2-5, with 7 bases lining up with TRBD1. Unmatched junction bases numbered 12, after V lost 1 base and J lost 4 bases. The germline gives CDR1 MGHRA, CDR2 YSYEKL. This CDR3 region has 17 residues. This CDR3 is CASSQVRQRQGTETQYF. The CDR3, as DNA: TGCGCCAGCAGCCAAGTTCGCCAAAGACAGGGAACAGAGACCCAGTACTTC.

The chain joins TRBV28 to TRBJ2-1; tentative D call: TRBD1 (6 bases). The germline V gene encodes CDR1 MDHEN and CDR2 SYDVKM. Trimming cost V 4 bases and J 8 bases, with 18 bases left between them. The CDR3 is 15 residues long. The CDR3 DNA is TGTGCCAGCAGTTCCGGGACATTGGGTGCCCATGAGCAGTTCTTC. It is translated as CASSSGTLGAHEQFF. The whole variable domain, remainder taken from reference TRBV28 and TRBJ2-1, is DVKVTQSSRYLVKRTGEKVFLECVQDMDHENMFWYRQDPGLGLRLIYFSYDVKMKEKGDIPEGYSVSREKKERFSLILESASTNQTSMYLCASSSGTLGAHEQFFGPGTRLTVL.

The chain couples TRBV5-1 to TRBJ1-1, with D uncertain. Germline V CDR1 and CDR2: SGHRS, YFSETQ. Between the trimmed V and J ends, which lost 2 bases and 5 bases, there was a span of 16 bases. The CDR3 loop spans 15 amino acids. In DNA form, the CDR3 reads TGCGCCAGCAGCTTTGATAGGCTGGGAGGGACTGAAGCTTTCTTT. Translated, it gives CASSFDRLGGTEAFF.

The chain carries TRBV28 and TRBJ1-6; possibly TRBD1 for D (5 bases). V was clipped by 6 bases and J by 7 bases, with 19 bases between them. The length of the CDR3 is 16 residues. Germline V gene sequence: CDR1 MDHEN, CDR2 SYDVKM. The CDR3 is CASRGPGEGRNSPLHF. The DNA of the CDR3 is TGTGCCAGCAGGGGGCCGGGAGAGGGGAGAAATTCACCCCTCCACTTT. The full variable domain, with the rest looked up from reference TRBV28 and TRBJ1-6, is DVKVTQSSRYLVKRTGEKVFLECVQDMDHENMFWYRQDPGLGLRLIYFSYDVKMKEKGDIPEGYSVSREKKERFSLILESASTNQTSMYLCASRGPGEGRNSPLHFGNGTRLTVT.

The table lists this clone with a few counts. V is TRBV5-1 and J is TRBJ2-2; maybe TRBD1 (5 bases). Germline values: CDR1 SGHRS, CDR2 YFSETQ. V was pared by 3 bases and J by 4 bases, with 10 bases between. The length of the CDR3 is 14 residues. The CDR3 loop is CASSSGHSTGELFF. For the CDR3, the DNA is TGCGCCAGCAGCTCTGGACACTCCACCGGGGAGCTGTTTTTT.

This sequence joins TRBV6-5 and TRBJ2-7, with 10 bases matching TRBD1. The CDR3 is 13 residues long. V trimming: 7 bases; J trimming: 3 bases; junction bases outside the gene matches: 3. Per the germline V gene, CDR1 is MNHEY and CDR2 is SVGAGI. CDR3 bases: TGTGCCAGCATAGGACAGGGGGGCTACGAGCAGTACGTC. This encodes CASIGQGGYEQYV.

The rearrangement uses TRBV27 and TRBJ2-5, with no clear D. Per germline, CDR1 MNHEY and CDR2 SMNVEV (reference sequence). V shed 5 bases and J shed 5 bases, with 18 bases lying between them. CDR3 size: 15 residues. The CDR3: CASSPGTTAKETQYF. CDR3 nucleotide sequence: TGTGCCAGCAGTCCCGGCACTACTGCGAAGGAGACCCAGTACTTC.